The 8 T cell receptor beta chains listed next were all sequenced from one sample in a study of T cells expressing NK-cell markers. TCRdb reprocessed the 5' RACE reads, keeping one entry per CDR3 protein, no DNA. Here the sample table reports 500,000 to 600,000 distinct CDR3 sequences. Sequences were obtained from blood T cells: a sorted CD56 or NKG2C T cell subset, CD4+ or CD8+ T cells, or bulk PBMC T cells (not recorded which). These receptors were taken from a young man in good health.

The chain employs TRBV7-8 and TRBJ1-1. Germline assignment: CDR1 SGHVS and CDR2 FQNEAQ. The CDR3 spans 16 residues. The CDR3 loop is CASRKTASAGGTEAFF.

This chain uses TRBV25-1 with TRBJ2-1; TCRdb's D gene call, TRBD1, goes unchecked for lack of DNA. The length of the CDR3 is 13 residues. Per germline, CDR1 MGHDK and CDR2 SYGVNS. The CDR3 spells CASSEQGVNEQFF.

The chain carries TRBV6-4 and TRBJ2-7; TCRdb's D call of TRBD1 is untestable without DNA. Germline V gives CDR1 MRHNA, CDR2 SNTAGT. This CDR3 is built from 13 residues. CDR3 residues: CASTRGQSYEQYF.

The V gene is TRBV20-1, the J gene TRBJ2-5; TCRdb's D gene call, TRBD1, goes unchecked for lack of DNA. Germline CDR1 is DFQATT and CDR2 is SNEGSKA (reference sequence). The CDR3 totals 14 residues. CDR3 loop: CSAGLTRSQETQYF.

This chain connects TRBV30 to TRBJ2-7. The CDR3 is made up of 13 amino acids. In germline, CDR1 is GTSNPN, CDR2 SVGIG (reference sequence). CDR3 protein: CAWSVLRADEQYF.

The chain is built from TRBV29-1 and TRBJ1-1. CDR3 length: 14 residues. In germline, CDR1 is SQVTM, CDR2 ANQGSEA. The CDR3 loop reads CSVDSQKLNTEAFF.

The V and J genes are TRBV4-1 and TRBJ1-1; TCRdb selects TRBD1, and the lack of DNA leaves this call unchecked. Germline CDR1 and CDR2: MGHRA and YSYEKL. The CDR3 extends over 15 amino acids. CDR3 loop: CASSQVTRMNTEAFF.

This chain connects TRBV20-1 to TRBJ2-1; the TCRdb D gene call, TRBD2, has no DNA to confirm it. The CDR3 extends over 11 amino acids. The germline CDR1 and CDR2 sequences are DFQATT and SNEGSKA (reference sequence). This chain's CDR3 is CSAPGTTEQFF.